The rows below give T cell receptor beta chains drawn from one sample of a study of T cells in Graves' hyperthyroidism and ophthalmopathy. TCRdb re-called the multiplex PCR reads with MiXCR, one entry per CDR3 protein. The profile shows 450,000 to 550,000 distinct CDR3 sequences, around a quarter of them singletons. Material for sequencing was blood. The receptors derive from a woman in her 30s with Graves' ophthalmopathy. The CDR3 runs from the conserved cysteine through the conserved F or W. D genes are given only for firm matches. The listing skips clone size in some rows; elsewhere it reads once, few, many or a size class.

size	D	V	J	CDR3	DNA
few	NA	TRBV6-1	TRBJ1-2	CASSERAGYGYTF	TGTGCCAGCAGTGAACGGGCAGGGTATGGCTACACCTTC
NA	NA	TRBV6-5	TRBJ1-2	CASSYTPGGDGYTF	TGTGCCAGCAGTTACACACCGGGGGGGGATGGCTACACCTTC
many	NA	TRBV4-1	TRBJ2-5	CASSRHRDETQYF	TGCGCCAGCAGCCGACATCGGGATGAGACCCAGTACTTC
once	NA	TRBV24-1	TRBJ2-5	CATSDFLMDGGETQYF	TGTGCCACCAGTGATTTTCTAATGGACGGAGGAGAGACCCAGTACTTC
many	NA	TRBV27	TRBJ1-1	CASSRYAGGMNTEAFF	TGTGCCAGCAGTCGTTACGCGGGCGGGATGAACACTGAAGCTTTCTTT
many	NA	TRBV27	TRBJ1-5	CASSFAGTLNQPQHF	TGTGCCAGCAGTTTTGCCGGGACCCTCAATCAGCCCCAGCATTTT
NA	TRBD2	TRBV6-1	TRBJ2-7	CASSGLAGPYEQYF	TGTGCCAGCAGTGGTCTAGCGGGGCCCTACGAGCAGTACTTC
many	TRBD1	TRBV24-1	TRBJ1-5	CATSDSGQGYQPQHF	TGTGCCACCAGTGATTCGGGACAGGGTTATCAGCCCCAGCATTTT
many	TRBD1	TRBV6-5	TRBJ1-2	CASSTLDRGPGYTF	TGTGCCAGCAGTACCTTGGACAGGGGGCCTGGCTACACCTTC
NA	NA	TRBV18	TRBJ2-7	CASSPDSDGSYEQYF	TGTGCCAGCTCCCCAGACTCGGACGGTTCCTACGAGCAGTACTTC
many	NA	TRBV9	TRBJ1-1	CASSVETGYTEAFF	TGTGCCAGCAGCGTCGAGACAGGCTACACTGAAGCTTTCTTT
many	TRBD1	TRBV10-3	TRBJ1-2	CAISETGVNYGYTF	TGTGCCATCAGTGAGACAGGGGTGAACTATGGCTACACCTTC
few	NA	TRBV6-1	TRBJ2-2	CASSGRGGPPTGELFF	TGTGCCAGCAGTGGGCGCGGGGGCCCCCCCACCGGGGAGCTGTTTTTT
many	TRBD1	TRBV28	TRBJ1-2	CASRPGGTQGASGYTF	TGTGCCAGCAGGCCGGGGGGGACACAGGGGGCGAGCGGCTACACCTTC
many	TRBD1	TRBV27	TRBJ2-7	CASSPLDRVYEQYF	TGTGCCAGCAGTCCCTTGGACAGGGTCTACGAGCAGTACTTC
NA	NA	TRBV5-6	TRBJ1-2	CASSLVTGRSGGYTF	TGTGCCAGCAGCTTGGTTACAGGGAGGTCGGGTGGCTACACCTTC
many	TRBD1	TRBV6-1	TRBJ1-5	CASSRFPDRANQPQHF	TGTGCCAGCAGTCGATTCCCCGACAGGGCCAATCAGCCCCAGCATTTT
few	NA	TRBV5-4	TRBJ2-7	CASSLVSQKEVEQYF	TGTGCCAGCAGCTTGGTTAGCCAGAAGGAGGTCGAGCAGTACTTC
many	TRBD1	TRBV7-9	TRBJ2-7	CASSLHRTGGNEQYF	TGTGCCAGCAGCTTACATCGGACAGGGGGCAACGAGCAGTACTTC
few	TRBD1	TRBV6-1	TRBJ1-5	CASSEWGTAVNQPQHF	TGTGCCAGCAGTGAATGGGGGACAGCCGTCAATCAGCCCCAGCATTTT
NA	TRBD1	TRBV2	TRBJ2-7	CASGRTGSLNEQYF	TGTGCCAGCGGACGGACAGGGTCTCTAAATGAGCAGTACTTC
many	NA	TRBV28	TRBJ1-2	CASSPPDRFGYTF	TGTGCCAGCAGCCCCCCTGACAGGTTCGGCTACACCTTC
many	NA	TRBV11-2	TRBJ2-7	CASSLIPPYEQYF	TGTGCCAGCAGCTTAATCCCGCCCTACGAGCAGTACTTC
NA	NA	TRBV12-3/TRBV12-4	TRBJ2-7	CASSFFAEHAYEQYF	TGTGCCAGCAGTTTCTTCGCCGAACATGCCTACGAGCAGTACTTC
few	NA	TRBV6-5	TRBJ1-1	CASSYSPLGNTEAFF	TGTGCCAGCAGTTACTCCCCGTTAGGAAACACTGAAGCTTTCTTT
many	NA	TRBV12-3/TRBV12-4	TRBJ2-7	CAGSRSYEQYF	TGTGCCGGCAGCCGAAGTTACGAGCAGTACTTC